These 15 T cell receptor beta chains share one sample of origin, sequenced in a study of T cell clonality in common variable immunodeficiency. Method: immunoSEQ multiplex PCR; TCRdb's copy keeps in-frame clones and lacks some. This repertoire holds about 64,000 clones, and none appear only once. The specimen was peripheral blood mononuclear cells. The receptors here all came from a person aged 18-70 years in good health.

This clone was seen repeatedly, ten times or more. With the read ending 3 residues before the CDR3 end, the germline J gene is used to fill in that end. The chain carries TRBV19 and TRBJ2-3; possible D gene TRBD2, 6 bases. The V gene's germline CDR1 is LNHDA and CDR2 SQIVND (reference sequence). Trimming took 3 bases from V and 1 from J, leaving 8 bases between them. The CDR3 consists of 14 residues. Partial CDR3 DNA: TGTGCCAGTAGTATCGGCGGGGGCACAGATACG. Its translation: CASSIGGGTDT. The whole CDR3 region reads CASSIGGGTDTQYF.

This clone was detected many times. The CDR3 sequence: CAWRYDGLETQYF. CDR3 bases read: TGTGCCTGGAGATACGACGGACTGGAGACC. This chain joins TRBV30 and TRBJ2-5; possible D gene TRBD2, 5 bases. The sequence runs out 3 residues before the end of the CDR3; the remainder is reconstructed from the germline J gene. The germline gives CDR1 GTSNPN, CDR2 SVGIG (reference sequence). The germline V and J ends were trimmed by 3 bases and 5 bases, with 13 bases remaining between them. The CDR3 loop spans 13 amino acids. Full variable domain (missing parts from reference TRBV30 and TRBJ2-5): SQTIHQWPATLVQPVGSPLSLECTVEGTSNPNLYWYRQAAGRGLQLLFYSVGIGQISSEVPQNLSASRPQDRQFILSSKKLLLSDSGFYLCAWRYDGLETQYFGPGTRLLVL.

This clone was seen repeatedly, ten times or more. The read stops 3 residues short of the end of the CDR3; the missing end is completed from the germline J gene. J is TRBJ2-5 and V is TRBV7-3; D may be TRBD1 (5 bases). This CDR3 has 15 amino acids. Germline CDR1 is SGHTA and CDR2 is FQGTGA. V was clipped by 3 bases and J by 2 bases, with 13 bases between them. The CDR3 bases that were read are TGTGCCAGCAGCTTGGGATTTGCAGGGCAAGAGACC. Amino acid sequence: CASSLGFAGQET. The entire CDR3 sequence reads CASSLGFAGQETQYF.

This clone was counted at least ten times. Read coverage stops 3 residues before the CDR3 terminus; the germline J gene supplies the remainder. The gene calls are TRBV11-3 and TRBJ2-3; D call uncertain. CDR1 is SGHNT, CDR2 YENEEA, per germline. V gave up 3 bases and J gave up 6 bases, with 7 bases separating them. The CDR3 has 12 amino acids. The CDR3 bases that were read are TGTGCCAGCAGCTTTAACCGGGATACG. Protein sequence: CASSFNRDT. The whole CDR3 protein reads CASSFNRDTQYF.

This clone was counted ten times or more. Read coverage stops 3 residues before the CDR3 terminus; the germline J gene supplies the remainder. V and J are TRBV29-1 and TRBJ2-1; maybe TRBD2 (6 bases). V lost 4 bases and J lost 5, with 9 bases in between. Germline V gene lookup returns CDR1 SQVTM and CDR2 ANQGSEA. The CDR3 is 12 amino acids. CDR3 sequence reads: CSVGERDNEQFF. CDR3 DNA (partial): TGCAGCGTTGGAGAGCGGGACAATGAG.

With respect to this clone: From the germline J gene comes the end of the CDR3, since the read stops 3 residues before it. The genes are TRBV25-1 and TRBJ2-3; 9 nucleotides align to TRBD2. The CDR3 has 13 amino acids. Trimming removed 6 bases from V and 6 bases from J; junction bases left unmatched: 4. Germline values: CDR1 MGHDK, CDR2 SYGVNS. The covered CDR3 bases are TGTGCCAGCAGCGTGAGCGGGGGGGATACG. It specifies CASSVSGGDT. The whole CDR3 protein reads CASSVSGGDTQYF.

This clone was detected only a few times. The CDR3 is cut off 3 residues early in the read; its end comes from the germline J gene. V is TRBV7-8 and J is TRBJ1-3; TRBD1 agrees at 9 bases. This CDR3 comprises 17 residues. CDR1 is SGHVS and CDR2 is FQNEAQ in the germline V gene. V lost 5 bases and J lost 1; bases outside the gene matches: 9. The DNA read from the CDR3 is TGTGCCAGCAGCCCCCCACAGGGGGCAGGTTCTGGAAACACC. This translates into CASSPPQGAGSGNT. The full CDR3 protein is CASSPPQGAGSGNTIYF.

This clone was detected many times. The observed sequence ends 3 residues before the CDR3 terminus, with the missing tail filled in from the germline J gene. The chain couples TRBV20-1 to TRBJ2-1; TRBD2 matches 9 bases. The V gene's germline CDR1 is DFQATT and CDR2 SNEGSKA (reference sequence). The junction had 6 bases not matched to a gene; V was cut back by 6 bases and J by 0 bases. The CDR3 totals 15 residues. CDR3 in amino acids: CSANSGGDSYNEQFF. The sequenced part of the CDR3 DNA is TGCAGTGCCAATAGCGGGGGTGACTCCTACAATGAG.

This clone was counted ten times or more. The sequence runs out 3 residues before the end of the CDR3; the remainder is reconstructed from the germline J gene. V is TRBV20-1 and J is TRBJ2-3; D unclear. Germline CDR1 and CDR2: DFQATT and SNEGSKA (reference sequence). V lost 6 bases and J lost 6, with 10 bases in between. This CDR3 has 11 amino acids. CDR3 loop: CSASSRDTQYF. The CDR3 bases that were read are TGCAGTGCCAGTTCAAGGGATACG.

This clone was found many times. The sequenced fragment ends 3 residues before the CDR3 boundary, so the rest is inferred from the germline J gene. This rearrangement joins TRBV12-3 or TRBV12-4 to TRBJ2-3, with TRBD2 identical over 10 bases. V lost 11 bases and J lost 2; bases outside the gene matches: 7. The CDR3 is 14 residues long. This chain's CDR3 is CALLAGPYTDTQYF. The sequenced part of the CDR3 DNA is TGTGCCTTACTAGCGGGGCCTTACACAGATACG.

This clone was counted ten times or more. The read finishes 3 residues shy of the CDR3 end, and the germline J gene is used to complete it. The chain joins TRBV20-1 to TRBJ1-1, with D unclear. This CDR3 is 12 amino acids long. Per the germline V gene, CDR1 is DFQATT and CDR2 is SNEGSKA (reference sequence). Between the trimmed V and J ends, which lost 3 bases and 4 bases, there was a span of 9 bases. The CDR3 sequence is CSASLRGTEAFF. The sequenced part of the CDR3 DNA is TGCAGTGCTAGTTTGAGAGGCACTGAA.

The sample holds many counts of this clone. With the read ending 3 residues before the CDR3 end, the germline J gene is used to fill in that end. The chain uses TRBV13 and TRBJ2-3; 10 positions match TRBD2. The CDR3 consists of 18 residues. The V gene's germline CDR1 is PRHDT and CDR2 FYEKMQ (reference sequence). With V trimmed by 1 base and J by 0 bases, 7 bases remained unmatched. CDR3 loop: CASSLEASGGKSTDTQYF. The CDR3 bases that were read are TGTGCCAGCAGCTTAGAGGCTAGCGGGGGAAAGAGCACAGATACG.

In this sample, this clone turned up many times. The CDR3 goes on 3 residues after the read ends, and that part is filled in from the germline J gene. This rearrangement joins TRBV2 to TRBJ2-1; D gene unclear. CDR1 is SNHLY and CDR2 is FYNNEI in the germline V gene. Trimming shortened V by 8 bases and J by 8 bases, and 22 bases separated the two germline ends. This CDR3 comprises 15 residues. CDR3 bases read: TGTGCCAGCGCAGGCCCATGGAAGAGAGAGGATGAG. Translated, it gives CASAGPWKREDE. The full CDR3 reads CASAGPWKREDEQFF.

This clone was seen repeatedly, ten times or more. The CDR3 goes on 3 residues after the read ends, and that part is filled in from the germline J gene. The rearrangement joins TRBV19 to TRBJ1-2, with TRBD1 as a possible D gene (6 bases). This CDR3 contains 12 residues. Trimming stripped 3 bases from V and 4 bases from J, with 6 bases between. Germline values: CDR1 LNHDA, CDR2 SQIVND (reference sequence). This CDR3 is CASSMTGYGYTF. The CDR3 bases that were read are TGTGCCAGTAGTATGACAGGCTATGGC. The complete variable domain, with remaining parts taken from reference TRBV19 and TRBJ1-2, reads DGGITQSPKYLFRKEGQNVTLSCEQNLNHDAMYWYRQDPGQGLRLIYYSQIVNDFQKGDIAEGYSVSREKKESFPLTVTSAQKNPTAFYLCASSMTGYGYTFGSGTRLTVV.

This clone occurred many times. Read data end 3 residues before the CDR3 end; the end is taken from the germline J gene. The chain has TRBV19 and TRBJ1-5, with D possibly being TRBD1 (5 bases). The CDR3 length is 15 residues. Germline V gene sequence: CDR1 LNHDA, CDR2 SQIVND (reference sequence). Trimming took 3 bases from V and 4 from J, leaving 13 bases between them. This CDR3 is CASSIQGVGNQPQHF. The covered CDR3 bases are TGTGCCAGTAGTATTCAGGGCGTTGGGAATCAGCCC. Combining the CDR3 with reference TRBV19 and TRBJ1-5 gives the whole variable domain DGGITQSPKYLFRKEGQNVTLSCEQNLNHDAMYWYRQDPGQGLRLIYYSQIVNDFQKGDIAEGYSVSREKKESFPLTVTSAQKNPTAFYLCASSIQGVGNQPQHFGDGTRLSIL.